The T cell receptor (beta chain) described here comes from a study of human versus mouse CDR3 diversity and MHC coevolution. Germline CDR1 ENHRY, CDR2 SYGVKD. The CDR3 is 15 amino acids. V lost 11 bases to trimming and J lost 1 base, with 21 bases between them. Naive CD4 T cells, CD45RO-negative and CD62L-positive, were flow-sorted from PBMCs. As for this clone: Its antigen is currently unknown.

Notes on the study in general: Roughly 6 MHC II alleles selected the human T cells. On average, humans showed more CDR3 deletions and insertions than mice. Humans had the largest estimated TCR beta repertoire, around 1.6 million clonotypes.

Measured with immunoSEQ multiplex PCR; TCRdb has only the in-frame clones, and not every one. The sample holds about 80,000 clones; 80% to 95% are singletons and the top ten take around 1.3%. This rearrangement joins TRBV10-3 to TRBJ2-7, with D maybe TRBD1 (6 bases). This TCR derives from a person aged 25-75 years in good health. Specimen: naive CD4+ T cells from blood. The sample's subset: CD45RO-negative CD62L-positive naive CD4 T cells. Here the CDR3 DNA reads TGTGCCTCCACGGACAGTCGCGGTAGGTCCTACGAGCAGTACTTC. Translated: CASTDSRGRSYEQYF.